Each of the 24 T cell receptor beta chains below was sequenced from the same sample in a study of long-term antiretroviral therapy in people with HIV. immunoSEQ v3.0 was run at survey level. Assay: immunoSEQ multiplex PCR; the TCRdb copy retains only in-frame clones and omits some. The sample contains about 30,000 clones, just under 95% of which appear only once. The sample was unsorted PBMCs, taken 5.3 years after starting antiretroviral therapy. These receptors were obtained from a man between 45 and 60 years old with HIV.

The chain links TRBV7-2 to TRBJ1-1; TRBD1 matches at 10 bases. The V gene end was trimmed by 1 base and the J gene end by 1 base; junction bases not matched to a gene: 9. The germline gives CDR1 SGHTA, CDR2 FQGNSA. CDR3 length: 18 amino acids. The CDR3 sequence: CASSLGQGAGGRNTEAFF. DNA of the CDR3: TGTGCCAGCAGCTTAGGACAGGGGGCAGGGGGGAGGAACACTGAAGCTTTCTTT.

The chain recombines TRBV9 with TRBJ2-7; D perhaps matches TRBD1 (5 bases). V was cut by 0 bases and J by 6 bases, with 10 bases left in between. Looked up from germline, CDR1 is SGDLS and CDR2 is YYNGEE. This CDR3 comprises 13 residues. The DNA for the CDR3 is TGTGCCAGCAGCGTAGGGGGCTTCTCCGAGCAGTACTTC. Translated: CASSVGGFSEQYF. Together with reference TRBV9 and TRBJ2-7, the CDR3 gives the full variable domain: DSGVTQTPKHLITATGQRVTLRCSPRSGDLSVYWYQQSLDQGLQFLIQYYNGEERAKGNILERFSAQQFPDLHSELNLSSLELGDSALYFCASSVGGFSEQYFGPGTRLTVT.

The rearrangement joins TRBV5-1 to TRBJ2-3; D uncertain. With 0 bases removed from V and 6 bases from J, the gap between germline ends came to 14 bases. This CDR3 region has 15 residues. The germline V gene encodes CDR1 SGHRS and CDR2 YFSETQ. Written as DNA, the CDR3 is TGCGCCAGCAGCTTGGCCATGCCAGACCGGGATACGCAGTATTTT. This encodes CASSLAMPDRDTQYF. Combining the CDR3 with reference TRBV5-1 and TRBJ2-3 gives the whole variable domain KAGVTQTPRYLIKTRGQQVTLSCSPISGHRSVSWYQQTPGQGLQFLFEYFSETQRNKGNFPGRFSGRQFSNSRSEMNVSTLELGDSALYLCASSLAMPDRDTQYFGPGTRLTVL.

This rearrangement joins TRBV7-2 to TRBJ1-1; D is uncertain. CDR3 length equals 17 residues. The germline V gene encodes CDR1 SGHTA and CDR2 FQGNSA. V was shortened by 5 bases and J by 1 base, with 20 bases between the two germline ends. The CDR3 DNA is TGTGCCAGCAGCCAACCGCTGGGCGCCCCAGGGAACACTGAAGCTTTCTTT. Protein product: CASSQPLGAPGNTEAFF. Based on the CDR3 plus reference TRBV7-2 and TRBJ1-1, the full variable domain is GAGVSQSPSNKVTEKGKDVELRCDPISGHTALYWYRQSLGQGLEFLIYFQGNSAPDKSGLPSDRFSAERTGGSVSTLTIQRTQQEDSAVYLCASSQPLGAPGNTEAFFGQGTRLTVV.

V and J are TRBV2 and TRBJ1-2; 8 bases fit TRBD1. The CDR3 is made up of 12 amino acids. After removal of 11 bases from V and 1 base from J, the junction contained 3 bases not matched to a gene. The germline gives CDR1 SNHLY, CDR2 FYNNEI. Here the CDR3 reads CAGQGDNYGYTF. CDR3 sequence (DNA): TGTGCCGGACAGGGAGATAACTATGGCTACACCTTC.

This chain uses TRBV21-1 with TRBJ1-3; the table's D gene call, TRBD1, was not cross checked with the DNA. TRBV21-1 is an annotated pseudogene. The CDR3 has 16 residues. CDR3 amino acids: CASSPRTLRLGNTIYF. The CDR3 nucleotides read TGTGCCAGCAGCCCCCGGACACTTAGACTTGGAAACACCATATATTTT.

The chain recombines TRBV7-2 with TRBJ1-1; D is ambiguous. Deletions cut 5 bases from V and 0 bases from J, with 10 bases between. Germline V CDR1 and CDR2: SGHTA, FQGNSA. CDR3 length: 14 amino acids. CDR3 residues: CASSHPRVNTEAFF. The CDR3 DNA follows: TGTGCCAGCAGCCACCCGAGGGTGAACACTGAAGCTTTCTTT.

The gene calls are TRBV19 and TRBJ2-7; tentatively, D is TRBD1 (5 bases). Deletions cut 1 base from V and 3 bases from J, with 10 bases between. CDR1 is LNHDA and CDR2 is SQIVND in the germline V gene (reference sequence). The CDR3 is made up of 14 amino acids. The CDR3 spells CASSIAQGGYEQYF. Written as DNA, the CDR3 is TGTGCCAGTAGTATAGCCCAGGGCGGCTACGAGCAGTACTTC.

The CDR3 DNA follows: TGTGCCACCAGTAGGGCGCAGGGCCCCTACGAGCAGTACTTC. Translation: CATSRAQGPYEQYF. The rearrangement joins TRBV15 to TRBJ2-7, with D perhaps matching TRBD1 (5 bases). V was cut by 6 bases and J by 2 bases, with 14 bases left in between. The CDR3 spans 14 residues. The germline V gene encodes CDR1 LNHNV and CDR2 YYDKDF (reference sequence).

Details on this clone: This CDR3 is also generated by other DNA sequences in the sample. The genes are TRBV9 and TRBJ2-3, with 11 bases that match TRBD2. Germline V gene sequence: CDR1 SGDLS, CDR2 YYNGEE. This CDR3 is built from 15 residues. Germline trimming cut 0 bases from V and 3 bases from J; bases unmatched to any gene: 0. In DNA, the CDR3 is TGTGCCAGCAGCGTAGTAGCGGGGGGGACAGATACGCAGTATTTT. This encodes CASSVVAGGTDTQYF.

The chain has TRBV27 and TRBJ2-7; 8 positions agree with TRBD1. The CDR3 runs to 14 residues. V shed 2 bases and J 4 bases; nucleotides not matched to a gene: 4. Germline V gene data show CDR1 as MNHEY and CDR2 as SMNVEV (reference sequence). The CDR3 bases are TGTGCCAGCAGTTTAAGACAGGGGAGATACGAGCAGTACTTC. Its translation is CASSLRQGRYEQYF.

The chain recombines TRBV6-6 with TRBJ2-3; 13 bases align to TRBD2. The CDR3 is made up of 15 amino acids. V gave up 7 bases and J gave up 4 bases; unmatched junction bases: 5. CDR1 MNHNY and CDR2 SVGAGI come from the germline V gene (reference sequence). The CDR3 reads CASTKLAGGPDTQYF. CDR3 DNA: TGTGCCAGCACCAAACTAGCGGGGGGGCCAGATACGCAGTATTTT.

The chain is built from TRBV29-1 and TRBJ1-1; D uncertain. Germline CDR1 and CDR2: SQVTM and ANQGSEA. The CDR3 runs to 11 residues. The germline V and J ends were trimmed by 5 bases and 1 base, with 5 bases remaining between them. The CDR3 region has the DNA TGCAGCGTTTCGGAGAACACTGAAGCTTTCTTT. This codes for CSVSENTEAFF.

The rearrangement links TRBV4-1 to TRBJ2-3; D possibly corresponds to TRBD2 (6 bases). Germline V gene lookup returns CDR1 MGHRA and CDR2 YSYEKL. Between the trimmed V and J ends, which lost 1 base and 1 base, there was a span of 12 bases. This CDR3 is built from 16 residues. CDR3 coding DNA: TGCGCCAGCAGCCAAGCAGCCGGGGGACGCACAGATACGCAGTATTTT. Its translation: CASSQAAGGRTDTQYF.

The chain couples TRBV28 to TRBJ1-2; 8 nucleotides agree with TRBD1. This CDR3 region has 15 residues. J gave up 4 bases and V 7 bases, and 11 bases lay outside the gene matches. Germline CDR1 reads MDHEN; CDR2 reads SYDVKM. The CDR3 sequence: CASKPGQARLYGYTF. Written as DNA, the CDR3 is TGTGCCAGCAAACCGGGACAGGCGAGACTCTATGGCTACACCTTC.

The chain carries TRBV7-2 and TRBJ2-2; D unclear. The V gene lost 4 bases and the J gene lost 7 bases, with 10 bases spanning the gap. Germline loops: CDR1 SGHTA, CDR2 FQGNSA. The CDR3 totals 13 residues. CDR3 in amino acids: CASSYDALGELFF. CDR3 sequence (DNA): TGTGCCAGCAGCTACGACGCACTCGGGGAGCTGTTTTTT.

The chain combines TRBV25-1 with TRBJ1-5; no firm D call. This CDR3 spans 14 amino acids. V was pared by 2 bases and J by 5 bases, with 10 bases between. From germline, CDR1 is MGHDK and CDR2 SYGVNS. The CDR3 bases are TGTGCCAGCAGTGAAGTTAGGGCCGATCAGCCCCAGCATTTT. It specifies CASSEVRADQPQHF.

This clone was seen once. This rearrangement joins TRBV7-8 to TRBJ2-7; D not resolved. This CDR3 spans 13 amino acids. V lost 0 bases, J lost 0 bases, and 3 bases lay in between. CDR1 is SGHVS and CDR2 is FQNEAQ in the germline V gene. This CDR3 reads CASSLAGSYEQYF. The CDR3, as DNA: TGTGCCAGCAGCTTAGCAGGCTCCTACGAGCAGTACTTC.

The V and J genes are TRBV7-9 and TRBJ1-5, with D unclear. Trimming stripped 4 bases from V and 2 bases from J, with 9 bases between. This CDR3 is built from 14 residues. Germline CDR1 is SEHNR and CDR2 is FQNEAQ (reference sequence). The CDR3 DNA follows: TGTGCCAGCAGCTCCAAGGGAGGCAATCAGCCCCAGCATTTT. It encodes CASSSKGGNQPQHF. Filled out from reference TRBV7-9 and TRBJ1-5, the complete variable domain reads DTGVSQNPRHKITKRGQNVTFRCDPISEHNRLYWYRQTLGQGPEFLTYFQNEAQLEKSRLLSDRFSAERPKGSFSTLEIQRTEQGDSAMYLCASSSKGGNQPQHFGDGTRLSIL.

The chain has TRBV4-3 and TRBJ2-3, with unresolved D. This CDR3 has 15 amino acids. CDR1 is LGHNA and CDR2 is YSLEER in the germline V gene. The V end was cut by 0 bases, the J end by 5 bases, with 12 bases between. The CDR3 here is CASSQDHSGLDTQYF. The CDR3, as DNA: TGCGCCAGCAGCCAAGATCATTCGGGCTTAGATACGCAGTATTTT.

The chain is built from TRBV28 and TRBJ2-3; a possible D gene is TRBD2 (5 bases). CDR3 length: 17 residues. Germline CDR1 and CDR2: MDHEN and SYDVKM. Deletions cut 2 bases from V and 0 bases from J, with 15 bases between. The CDR3 here is CASSLGNGIQSTDTQYF. DNA for the CDR3: TGTGCCAGCAGTTTAGGAAACGGGATCCAAAGCACAGATACGCAGTATTTT.

This chain joins TRBV11-3 and TRBJ1-5; unclear D gene. Trimming stripped 3 bases from V and 2 bases from J, with 11 bases between. CDR3 length equals 15 residues. Germline CDR1 reads SGHNT; CDR2 reads YENEEA. This CDR3 is CASSFRTRGNQPQHF. The CDR3 DNA is TGTGCCAGCAGCTTTCGGACTCGGGGCAATCAGCCCCAGCATTTT.

The CDR3 here is CASSDGQGAAGELFF. The CDR3, as DNA: TGTGCCAGCAGTGATGGGCAGGGGGCCGCCGGGGAGCTGTTTTTT. The V and J genes are TRBV6-4 and TRBJ2-2, with 8 positions matching TRBD1. CDR3 length equals 15 residues. Germline V gene sequence: CDR1 MRHNA, CDR2 SNTAGT. V was clipped by 3 bases and J by 6 bases; unmatched bases: 6.

The chain uses TRBV14 and TRBJ1-3; D might be TRBD1 (5 bases). The V and J ends lost 1 base and 2 bases respectively, with 15 bases between them. The germline CDR1 and CDR2 sequences are SGHDN and FVKESK. There are 17 residues in the CDR3. The CDR3 loop reads CASSQVRRSRAGNTIYF. DNA for the CDR3: TGTGCCAGCAGCCAAGTCCGGCGATCCAGGGCTGGAAACACCATATATTTT.